Listed here is a single TCR beta chain. Its cognate antigen has yet to be identified. Being one base from a much bigger clone, this may be a read error. The CDR3 carries no conserved terminal phenylalanine or tryptophan, so it likely arises from a read error. Interpreted using the paper, the time point label stands for: persistent/refractory GD, antithyroid drugs over 5 years with positive TRAb. For both TCR sequencing and RNA sequencing, RNA was extracted from PBMCs using TRIzol. The diagnosis of Graves' disease was made according to American Thyroid Association guidelines. Patients were recruited from an endocrinology department in Xi'an, China. Each patient gave 9 to 10 milliliters of peripheral blood, collected in an EDTA anticoagulant tube. Ficoll Paque Plus density gradient separation was used to isolate PBMCs, and no further T cell sorting was done. An Agilent 2100 Bioanalyzer and agarose gel were used to check RNA quality, and a NanoDrop 2000 was used to measure RNA concentration.

This sample was included in a study of regulatory T cells in long-lasting Graves disease (dated by TCRdb to about 2021). About the investigation overall: Persistent Graves' disease was defined as antithyroid drug treatment for over 5 years with persistently positive TSH receptor autoantibodies. A total of 33 samples underwent TCR sequencing, from about 13 patients with persistent Graves' disease and 20 or so patients with newly diagnosed Graves' disease. Persistent Graves' disease patients in the clinical cohort had taken antithyroid drugs for 9 to 11 years on average. The study was registered as a clinical trial and conducted in China. Patients with persistent Graves' disease were compared with patients with newly diagnosed Graves' disease using TCR sequencing and RNA sequencing of peripheral blood. The investigation overall reported the following: Sequencing and analysis were limited to the TCR beta chain. Lower TCR Shannon entropy and fewer highly expanded clones were observed in persistent Graves' disease patients than in newly diagnosed patients, which suggested clonal expansion. More public clonotypes were shared among persistent patients (approximately 3,000) than among newly diagnosed patients (just under 1,000). The study examined only peripheral blood because the primary lesion, thyroid tissue, could not be accessed. As a limitation, the authors acknowledged that the small sample size may reduce accuracy. Persistent disease showed preferential use of TRBV28, TRBJ1-2 and TRBJ2-5, whereas newly diagnosed disease favored TRBV20-1 and TRBJ2-1.

Library creation used multiplex PCR. Sequenced using an Illumina HiSeq 4000. CDR3 regions were amplified by Arm-PCR with iRepertoire HTBI primers to construct TCR beta libraries. Before sequencing, the PCR products underwent gel purification. Processing in the source paper ran as follows. A total of 62 TRBV and some 15 TRBJ segments were identified across samples and were used for gene usage analysis of CDR3 amino acid clonotypes. Filtered high-quality paired reads were merged into contigs using COPE and FqMerger. BLAST was used to align contigs to IMGT TRBV, TRBD and TRBJ reference genes, and CDR3 was defined according to IMGT. Any clonotype with a frequency above 0.1% was classified as a highly expanded clone. Repertoire diversity was measured by Shannon entropy, and V-J evenness by the Gini coefficient. A clonotype was considered public if more than one individual shared it. The public sequencing data were trimmed at Q25 with fastp and processed into clonotypes with MiXCR by TCRdb, which kept only in-frame beta chains. Rows merge per CDR3 protein into single entries with the most common DNA and genes. TCRdb, rather than the study authors, made the V and J calls. The table for this sample lists about 290,000 distinct CDR3 sequences; approximately 20% of them were counted only once. More than 55% of the sample comes from the top ten.

CDR1 and CDR2 were assigned from the germline V gene (reference sequence) as GTSNPN and SVGIG. The junction shows trimming of 4 bases on V and 1 base on J, plus 10 bases between the germline ends. The CDR3 numbers 13 amino acids, ends counted. Only the CDR3 DNA is retained, 39 bases long and in frame from the first base. The sample was peripheral blood mononuclear cells (PBMCs), taken when the disease was refractory, from a patient treated with antithyroid drugs. This TCR came from a female donor with Graves disease. Here the chain combines TRBV30 and TRBJ1-1, with TRBD1 as a weak D call on 6 bases. The CDR3 sequence is CAWTRGRNTEAFS. The DNA is TGTGCCTGGACCAGGGGACGGAACACTGAAGCTTTCTCT.